This TCR beta chain emerged from a study of cytomegalovirus exposure and HLA in healthy donors. Trimming removed 7 bases at V and 6 bases at J, with 9 bases between. Germline-derived CDR1 and CDR2 are MDHEN and SYDVKM. The CDR3 has 12 amino acids. 60 Vbeta and 13 Jbeta primers were used in PCR. Sequencing was performed with immunoSEQ multiplex PCR; in TCRdb, only in-frame clones are kept and a portion is missing. In the table there are 100,000 to 150,000 clones, 17% of which are singletons. Findings of the study overall: Rarity marked most TCR sequences, yet some public TCRs occurred in many donors. Common viral pathogens seemed to be connected with several of the most significant clusters, according to a later analysis. Roughly uniform sequencing depth across donors was assumed, possibly incorrectly.

About this clone itself: What it binds is not known.

The clonotype originates from a female donor in good health and CMV-seropositive. The chain links TRBV28 to TRBJ1-4; TRBD1 is a possible D gene (5 bases). Sequencing used PBMCs. CDR3 DNA: TGTGCCAGCAACACAGGAGATGAAAAACTGTTTTTT. It encodes CASNTGDEKLFF.